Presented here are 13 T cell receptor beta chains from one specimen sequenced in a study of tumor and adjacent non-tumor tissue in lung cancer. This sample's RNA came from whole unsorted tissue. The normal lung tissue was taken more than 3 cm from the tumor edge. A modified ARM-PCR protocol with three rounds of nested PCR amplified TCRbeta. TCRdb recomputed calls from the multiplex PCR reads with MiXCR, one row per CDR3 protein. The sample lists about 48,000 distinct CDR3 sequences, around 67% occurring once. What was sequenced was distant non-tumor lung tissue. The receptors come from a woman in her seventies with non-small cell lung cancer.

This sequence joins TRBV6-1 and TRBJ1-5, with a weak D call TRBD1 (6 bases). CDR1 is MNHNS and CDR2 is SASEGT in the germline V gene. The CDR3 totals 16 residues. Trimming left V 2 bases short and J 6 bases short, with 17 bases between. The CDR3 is CASSESDSVEVQPQHF. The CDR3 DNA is TGTGCCAGCAGTGAATCGGACAGCGTAGAAGTTCAGCCCCAGCATTTT.

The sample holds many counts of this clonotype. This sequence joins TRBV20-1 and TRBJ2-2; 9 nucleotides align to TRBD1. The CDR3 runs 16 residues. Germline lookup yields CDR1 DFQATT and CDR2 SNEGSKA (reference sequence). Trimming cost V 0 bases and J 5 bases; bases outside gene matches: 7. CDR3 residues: CSARDERQGGTGELFF. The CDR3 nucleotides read TGCAGTGCTAGAGACGAGAGACAGGGGGGAACCGGGGAGCTGTTTTTT.

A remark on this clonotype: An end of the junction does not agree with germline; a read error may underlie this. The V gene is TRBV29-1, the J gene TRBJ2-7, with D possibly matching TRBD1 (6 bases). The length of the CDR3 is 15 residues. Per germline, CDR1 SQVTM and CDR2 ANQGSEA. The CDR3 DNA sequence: TGCAGCGATAGGGCTTCCGGGACATCTTTTTACGAGAAGTACTTC. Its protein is CSDRASGTSFYEKYF.

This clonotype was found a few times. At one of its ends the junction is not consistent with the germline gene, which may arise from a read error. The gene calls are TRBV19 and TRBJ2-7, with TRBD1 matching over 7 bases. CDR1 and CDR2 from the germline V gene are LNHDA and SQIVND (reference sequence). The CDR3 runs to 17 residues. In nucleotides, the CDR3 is TGTGTCAGTAGTGTACAGGGGCAAGGGGCTATTTCCGACGAGCAGTACTTC. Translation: CVSSVQGQGAISDEQYF.

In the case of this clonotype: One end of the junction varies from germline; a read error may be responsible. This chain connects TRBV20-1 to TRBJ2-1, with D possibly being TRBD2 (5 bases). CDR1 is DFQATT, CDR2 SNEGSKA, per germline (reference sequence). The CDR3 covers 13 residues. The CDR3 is CSAYRGSDNEQFF. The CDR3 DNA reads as TGCAGTGCTTACAGAGGGTCAGACAATGAGCAGTTCTTT.

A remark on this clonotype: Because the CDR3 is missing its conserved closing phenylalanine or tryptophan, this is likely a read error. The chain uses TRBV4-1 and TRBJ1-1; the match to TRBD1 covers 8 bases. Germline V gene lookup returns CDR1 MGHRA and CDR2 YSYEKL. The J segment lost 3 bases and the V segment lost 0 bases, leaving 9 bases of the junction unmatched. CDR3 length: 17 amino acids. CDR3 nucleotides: TGCGCCAGCAGCCAAGAGGGGACAGGAAATCTGGACACTGAAGCTTTCATT. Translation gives CASSQEGTGNLDTEAFI.

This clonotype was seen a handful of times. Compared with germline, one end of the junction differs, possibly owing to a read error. CDR3 protein: CASSLTRATSGGSDTQYF. CDR3 nucleotide sequence: TGTGCCAGTAGCTTAACTCGGGCGACTAGCGGCGGTTCAGATACGCAGTATTTT. The chain recombines TRBV7-3 with TRBJ2-3; 9 bases line up with TRBD2. Germline assignment: CDR1 SGHTA and CDR2 FQGTGA. The CDR3 covers 18 residues.

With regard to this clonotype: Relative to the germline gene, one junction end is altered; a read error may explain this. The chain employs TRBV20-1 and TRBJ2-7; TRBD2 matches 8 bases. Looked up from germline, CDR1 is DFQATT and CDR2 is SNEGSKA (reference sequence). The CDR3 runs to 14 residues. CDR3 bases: TGCAGTGCTAGTCCAGCGGGAGAATCCTACGAGCAGAACTTC. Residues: CSASPAGESYEQNF.

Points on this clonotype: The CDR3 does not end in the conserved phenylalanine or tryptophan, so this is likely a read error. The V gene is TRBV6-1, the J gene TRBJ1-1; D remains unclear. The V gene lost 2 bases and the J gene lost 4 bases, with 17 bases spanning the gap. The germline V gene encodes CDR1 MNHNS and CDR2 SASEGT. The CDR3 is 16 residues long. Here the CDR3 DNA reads TGTGCCAGCAGTGAAATCCCCCCACCCTATGGCACTGAAGCTTTCCTT. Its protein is CASSEIPPPYGTEAFL.

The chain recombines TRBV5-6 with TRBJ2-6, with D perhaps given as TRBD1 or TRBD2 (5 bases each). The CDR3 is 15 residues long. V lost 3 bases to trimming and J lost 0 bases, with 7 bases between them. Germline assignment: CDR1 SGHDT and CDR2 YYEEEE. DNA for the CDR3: TGTGCCAGCAGCTCGGGACGCTCTGGGGCCAACGTCCTGACTTTC. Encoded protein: CASSSGRSGANVLTF.

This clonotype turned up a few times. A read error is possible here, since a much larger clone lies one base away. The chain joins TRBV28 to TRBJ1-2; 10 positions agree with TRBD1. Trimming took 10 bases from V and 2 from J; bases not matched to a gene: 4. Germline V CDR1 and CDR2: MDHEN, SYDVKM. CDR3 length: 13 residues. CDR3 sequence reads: CATWTGGNYGYTF. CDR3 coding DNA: TGTGCCACCTGGACAGGGGGGAACTATGGCTACACCTTC.

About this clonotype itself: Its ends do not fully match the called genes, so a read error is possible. DNA for the CDR3: TGTGCCAGCAGCCCTAGAGACAGGACGTCCTACGGGCAGTACTTC. Translating gives CASSPRDRTSYGQYF. The V call is TRBV13, the J call TRBJ2-7; a possible D gene is TRBD1 (6 bases). The CDR3 loop spans 15 amino acids. Germline V gene sequence: CDR1 PRHDT, CDR2 FYEKMQ (reference sequence).

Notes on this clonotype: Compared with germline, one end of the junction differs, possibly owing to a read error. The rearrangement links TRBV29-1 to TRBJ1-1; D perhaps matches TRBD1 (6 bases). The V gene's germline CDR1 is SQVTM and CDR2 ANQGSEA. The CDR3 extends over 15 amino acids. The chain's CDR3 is CGVEEDDGQNTEAFF. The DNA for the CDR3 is TGCGGCGTTGAAGAAGATGACGGACAGAATACTGAAGCTTTCTTT. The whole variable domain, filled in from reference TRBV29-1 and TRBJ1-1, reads SAVISQKPSRDICQRGTSLTIQCQVDSQVTMMFWYRQQPGQSLTLIATANQGSEATYESGFVIDKFPISRPNLTFSTLTVSNMSPEDSSIYLCGVEEDDGQNTEAFFGQGTRLTVV.